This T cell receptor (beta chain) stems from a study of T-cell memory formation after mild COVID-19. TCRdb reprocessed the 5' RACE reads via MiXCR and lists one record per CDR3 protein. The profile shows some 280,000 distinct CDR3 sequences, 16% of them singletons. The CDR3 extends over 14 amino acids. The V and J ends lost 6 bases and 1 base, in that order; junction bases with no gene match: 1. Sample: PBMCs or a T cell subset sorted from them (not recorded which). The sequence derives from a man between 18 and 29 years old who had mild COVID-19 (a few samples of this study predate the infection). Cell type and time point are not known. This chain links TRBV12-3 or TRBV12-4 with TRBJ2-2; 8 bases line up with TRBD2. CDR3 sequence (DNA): TGTGCCAGCAGGCGGGGGGTGAACACCGGGGAGCTGTTTTTT. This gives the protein CASRRGVNTGELFF.